This TCR beta chain was retrieved from a study of graft-versus-host responses after intestinal transplantation. About the study: After anti-thymocyte globulin induction, recipients took tacrolimus and steroids for 3 to 4 years.

Here immunoSEQ multiplex PCR was the method, and the copy in TCRdb shows in-frame clones only, minus some. The table includes tens of thousands of clones, about 93% detected once. Study outcomes and limitations: Analysis identified GvH clones in recipient marrow, with some appearing first in ileum or blood.

Turning to this clone: Its antigen is currently unknown.

The sequencing used unstimulated CD8+ T cells sorted from spleen or lymph node cells, collected before intestinal transplant. The origin of this receptor is a human donor who received an intestinal transplant.

In DNA form, the CDR3 reads TGTGCCAGCAGCTTATGGACATTTCAAGAGACCCAGTACTTC. Its protein product is CASSLWTFQETQYF. The V and J genes are TRBV7-8 and TRBJ2-5, with D perhaps matching TRBD1 (5 bases). The CDR3 is 14 amino acids. V was clipped by 2 bases and J by 2 bases, with 9 bases between them. Germline values: CDR1 SGHVS, CDR2 FQNEAQ.